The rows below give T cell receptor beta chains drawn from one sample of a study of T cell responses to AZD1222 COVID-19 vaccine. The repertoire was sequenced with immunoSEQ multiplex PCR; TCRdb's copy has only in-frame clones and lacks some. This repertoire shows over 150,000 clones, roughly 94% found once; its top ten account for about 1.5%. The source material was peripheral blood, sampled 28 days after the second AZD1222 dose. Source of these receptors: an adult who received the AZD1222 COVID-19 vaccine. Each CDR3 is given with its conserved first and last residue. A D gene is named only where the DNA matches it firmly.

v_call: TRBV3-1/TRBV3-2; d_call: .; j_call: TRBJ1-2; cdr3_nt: TGTGCCAGCAGCCTCGAGACAGGAGTCTATGGCTACACCTTC; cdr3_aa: CASSLETGVYGYTF
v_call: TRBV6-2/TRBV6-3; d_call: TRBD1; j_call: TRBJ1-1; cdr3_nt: TGTGCCAGCAGTTACGACAGGGGGGGCACTGAAGCTTTCTTT; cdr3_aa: CASSYDRGGTEAFF
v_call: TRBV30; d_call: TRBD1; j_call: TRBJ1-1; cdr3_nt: TGTGCCTGGAGCACCCCTTTCCTCCGGCCAGGGGGTTACACTGAAGCTTTCTTT; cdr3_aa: CAWSTPFLRPGGYTEAFF
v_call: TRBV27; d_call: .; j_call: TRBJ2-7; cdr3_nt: TGTGCCAGCAGAATCAGGGGGGCCTACGAGCAGTACTTC; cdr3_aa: CASRIRGAYEQYF
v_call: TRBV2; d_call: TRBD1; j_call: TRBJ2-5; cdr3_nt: TGTGCCAGCAGTGGAGGGGACAGACAAGAGACCCAGTACTTC; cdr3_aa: CASSGGDRQETQYF
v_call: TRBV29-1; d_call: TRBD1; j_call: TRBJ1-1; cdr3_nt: TGCAGCGTTCAACTGCCGGGACAGGGTACTGAAGCTTTCTTT; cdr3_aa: CSVQLPGQGTEAFF
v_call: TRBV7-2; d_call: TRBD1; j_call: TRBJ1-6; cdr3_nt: TGTGCCAGCAGCTTTAGGGGGCGGCAGGGGAATAATTCACCCCTCCACTTT; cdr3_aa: CASSFRGRQGNNSPLHF
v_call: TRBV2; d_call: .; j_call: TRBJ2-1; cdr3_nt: TGTGCCAGCAGTGGACAGTTTTACAATGAGCAGTTCTTC; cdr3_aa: CASSGQFYNEQFF
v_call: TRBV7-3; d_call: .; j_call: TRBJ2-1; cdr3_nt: TGTGCCAGCAGCTTAACGGGGGGCTACAATGAGCAGTTCTTC; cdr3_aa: CASSLTGGYNEQFF
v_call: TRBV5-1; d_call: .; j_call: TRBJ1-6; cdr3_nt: TGCGCCAGCAGCTTGGCCGGGATCTCACCCCTCCACTTT; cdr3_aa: CASSLAGISPLHF
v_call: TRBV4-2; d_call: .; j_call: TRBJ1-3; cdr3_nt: TGTGCCAGCAGCCAAGACCTTAATCCCAGGACGGCGGGAAACACCATATATTTT; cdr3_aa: CASSQDLNPRTAGNTIYF
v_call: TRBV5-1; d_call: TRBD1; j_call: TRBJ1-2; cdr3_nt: TGCGCCAGCAGCTTGGGACAGGGCGATGGCTACACCTTC; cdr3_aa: CASSLGQGDGYTF
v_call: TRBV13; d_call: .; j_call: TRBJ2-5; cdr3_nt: TGTGCCAGCAGCTCCGGACTGGGGAAGACCCAGTACTTC; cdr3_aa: CASSSGLGKTQYF
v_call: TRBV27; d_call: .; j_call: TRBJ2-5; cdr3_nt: TGTGCCAGCAGAGCTACGACCTGGGAGACCCAGTACTTC; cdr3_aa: CASRATTWETQYF
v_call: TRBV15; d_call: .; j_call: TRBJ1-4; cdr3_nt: TGTGCCACCAGCCCCTCTCCTCTGGGACGTCTTAATGAAAAACTGTTTTTT; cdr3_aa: CATSPSPLGRLNEKLFF
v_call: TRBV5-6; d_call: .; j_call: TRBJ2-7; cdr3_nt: TGTGCCAGCAGCTTTGGCAGGACCCTGACCTACGAGCAGTACTTC; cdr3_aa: CASSFGRTLTYEQYF